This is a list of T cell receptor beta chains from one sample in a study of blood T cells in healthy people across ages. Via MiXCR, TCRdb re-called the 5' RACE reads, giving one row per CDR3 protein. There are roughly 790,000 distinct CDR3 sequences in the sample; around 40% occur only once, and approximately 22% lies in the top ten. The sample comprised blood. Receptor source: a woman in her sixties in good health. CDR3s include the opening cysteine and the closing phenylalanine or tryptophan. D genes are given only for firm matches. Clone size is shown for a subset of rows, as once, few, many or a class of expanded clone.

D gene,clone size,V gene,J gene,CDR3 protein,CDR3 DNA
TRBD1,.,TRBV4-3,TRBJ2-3,CASSQGRQGLTDTQYF,TGCGCCAGCAGCCAAGGCCGACAGGGGTTGACAGATACGCAGTATTTT
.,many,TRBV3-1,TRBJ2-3,CASSQTTDTQYF,TGTGCCAGCAGTCAGACCACAGATACGCAGTATTTT
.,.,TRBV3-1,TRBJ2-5,CASSQIPRGETQYF,TGTGCCAGCAGCCAAATCCCCCGGGGCGAGACCCAGTACTTC
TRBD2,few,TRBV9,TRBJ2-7,CASSFRTSGPLITYEQYF,TGTGCCAGCAGCTTCCGGACTAGCGGCCCCTTGATCACCTACGAGCAGTACTTC
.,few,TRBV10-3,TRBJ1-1,CAITQRGGSNTEAFF,TGTGCCATCACCCAAAGGGGAGGATCGAACACTGAAGCTTTCTTT
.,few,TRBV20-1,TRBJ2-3,CSAAYGDTQYF,TGCAGTGCTGCCTACGGGGATACGCAGTATTTT
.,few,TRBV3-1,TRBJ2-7,CASSHNSYEQYF,TGTGCCAGCAGCCATAACTCCTACGAGCAGTACTTC
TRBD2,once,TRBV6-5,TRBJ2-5,CASSYGGGVQETQYF,TGTGCCAGCAGTTATGGCGGGGGGGTACAAGAGACCCAGTACTTC
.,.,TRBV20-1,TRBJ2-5,CSAPGDTGWEQYF,TGCAGTGCTCCGGGAGACACGGGTTGGGAGCAGTACTTC
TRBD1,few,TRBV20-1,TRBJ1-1,CSALQGGRSEAFF,TGCAGTGCGCTGCAGGGGGGTAGGTCTGAAGCTTTCTTT
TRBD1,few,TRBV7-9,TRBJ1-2,CASSKNRDSPNYGYTF,TGTGCCAGCAGCAAGAACCGGGACAGCCCTAACTATGGCTACACCTTC
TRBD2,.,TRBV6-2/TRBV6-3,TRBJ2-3,CASSAGPAGGNTQYF,TGTGCCAGCAGTGCCGGACCAGCGGGAGGTAATACGCAGTATTTT
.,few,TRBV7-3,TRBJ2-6,CASSPQVATSGANVLTF,TGTGCCAGCAGCCCTCAGGTCGCCACCTCTGGGGCCAACGTCCTGACTTTC
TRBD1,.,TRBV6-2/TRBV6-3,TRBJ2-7,CASSTPGQGRSYEQYF,TGTGCCAGCAGTACCCCGGGACAGGGGAGGTCTTACGAGCAGTACTTC
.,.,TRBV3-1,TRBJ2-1,CASSLFEPKFYNEQFF,TGTGCCAGCAGTCTATTCGAGCCCAAATTCTACAATGAGCAGTTCTTC